Listed below are T cell receptor beta chains from one sample, sequenced in a study of blood T cell repertoires in COVID-19. Repertoires were generated with immunoSEQ multiplex PCR, while TCRdb's copy carries only in-frame clones and drops some. The table lists around 250,000 clones, about four fifths of them singletons. Specimen: peripheral blood. These receptors were collected from a middle-aged woman who had recovered from COVID-19. Both conserved end residues are part of each CDR3. Fields, in order: V gene, clone size, J gene, D gene, CDR3 protein, CDR3 DNA. D genes are given only for firm matches. Rows give clone size only sometimes, using once, few, many, or a class for an expanded clone.

TRBV6-5	once	TRBJ2-2	-	CASSQTGNTGELFF	TGTGCCAGCAGTCAAACAGGGAACACCGGGGAGCTGTTTTTT
TRBV5-1	-	TRBJ2-3	TRBD2	CASSRGLATTDTQYF	TGCGCCAGCAGCAGGGGACTAGCGACCACAGATACGCAGTATTTT
TRBV5-1	-	TRBJ1-2	-	CASSYIAGEAGYTF	TGCGCCAGCAGCTATATTGCTGGGGAGGCCGGCTACACCTTC
TRBV6-5	-	TRBJ1-1	-	CASSTSTGATEAFF	-
TRBV28	-	TRBJ2-4	-	CASSTPAQGDIQYF	TGTGCCAGCAGCACCCCCGCGCAGGGTGACATTCAGTACTTC
TRBV5-1	few	TRBJ2-7	-	CASSLGQSTSYEQYF	TGCGCCAGCAGCCTAGGACAGTCGACTTCCTACGAGCAGTACTTC
TRBV3-1/TRBV3-2	-	TRBJ1-6	-	CASSQEFGNSPLHF	TGTGCCAGCAGCCAAGAGTTCGGTAATTCACCCCTCCACTTT
TRBV24-1	once	TRBJ2-3	TRBD2	CATSDPGGGDEDTQYF	TGTGCCACCAGTGATCCCGGGGGAGGGGATGAGGATACGCAGTATTTT
TRBV3-1/TRBV3-2	few	TRBJ2-2	-	CASSQVPASEAGELFF	TGTGCCAGCAGCCAAGTCCCGGCTAGCGAGGCCGGGGAGCTGTTTTTT
TRBV11-2	-	TRBJ1-1	-	CASSLGRGSRGTEAFF	TGTGCCAGCAGCTTAGGGCGGGGCTCCCGGGGGACTGAAGCTTTCTTT